The 24 T cell receptor beta chains in this list originate from one sample, sequenced in a study of regulatory T cells in long-lasting Graves disease. In building TCR beta libraries, iRepertoire HTBI primers were used together with Arm-PCR of CDR3 regions. TCRdb itself ran the multiplex PCR reads through MiXCR, one entry per CDR3 protein. Of 400,000 to 450,000 distinct CDR3 sequences in the sample, about 16% were seen once. The time point here: newly diagnosed GD, antithyroid drugs for less than 3 months. The TCR library used RNA extracted from PBMCs. The sample was also linked to a second study, of T cells in Graves' hyperthyroidism and ophthalmopathy.

Here the sequenced sample was peripheral blood mononuclear cells (PBMCs), taken at new diagnosis, from a patient treated with antithyroid drugs. These receptors all come from a woman aged 25 to 45 with Graves disease.

This chain connects TRBV7-6 to TRBJ2-7, with TRBD1 identical over 7 bases. The CDR3 extends over 15 amino acids. V dropped 5 bases and J dropped 3; count of bases not matched to a gene: 10. Per the germline V gene, CDR1 is SGHVS and CDR2 is FNYEAQ. Here the CDR3 DNA reads TGTGCCAGCAGCCATCCCGGGACAGACCTCTACGAGCAGTACTTC. Translation gives CASSHPGTDLYEQYF.

The sample holds many counts of this clonotype. This sequence joins TRBV28 and TRBJ1-2, with 7 nucleotides matching TRBD1. Germline-derived CDR1 and CDR2 are MDHEN and SYDVKM. Losses at the gene ends were 8 bases for V and 3 bases for J; bases not matched to a gene: 12. The CDR3 length is 15 residues. The CDR3 loop reads CASVPSEGQYYGYTF. CDR3 nucleotides: TGTGCCAGCGTCCCTTCGGAGGGACAGTACTATGGCTACACCTTC.

This clonotype was recorded a few times. The chain employs TRBV3-1 and TRBJ2-7; D gene ambiguous. Between the trimmed V and J ends, which lost 1 base and 2 bases, there was a span of 12 bases. The CDR3 consists of 15 residues. The germline V gene encodes CDR1 LGHDT and CDR2 YNNKEL (reference sequence). CDR3 sequence: CASSQGASTTYEQYF. CDR3 bases: TGTGCCAGCAGCCAAGGGGCGTCAACTACCTACGAGCAGTACTTC.

This clonotype was recorded many times. The chain employs TRBV28 and TRBJ2-3, with 9 bases matching TRBD2. The CDR3 is 16 amino acids. The germline V gene has CDR1 MDHEN and CDR2 SYDVKM. Losses at the gene ends were 3 bases for V and 6 bases for J; bases not matched to a gene: 10. The CDR3 is CASSFPKAGGGDTQYF. CDR3 DNA sequence: TGTGCCAGCAGTTTCCCCAAAGCGGGAGGCGGGGATACGCAGTATTTT.

This clonotype showed up many times. The chain recombines TRBV27 with TRBJ1-5, with 7 bases matching TRBD1. The length of the CDR3 is 14 residues. Germline CDR1 reads MNHEY; CDR2 reads SMNVEV (reference sequence). The V and J ends lost 4 bases and 2 bases, in that order; junction bases with no gene match: 2. Here the CDR3 reads CASSSGGGNQPQHF. As DNA, the CDR3 is TGTGCCAGCAGTTCAGGGGGGGGCAATCAGCCCCAGCATTTT.

Ten or more counts support this clonotype. V is TRBV11-2 and J is TRBJ2-2; D assignment may be TRBD1 or TRBD2 (7 bases each). Per germline, CDR1 SGHAT and CDR2 FQNNGV. There are 16 residues in the CDR3. Trimming removed 3 bases at V and 5 bases at J, with 16 bases between. The CDR3 DNA follows: TGTGCCAGCAGCTTGTTCGCGCAGGGGGGGACCGGGGAGCTGTTTTTT. This translates into CASSLFAQGGTGELFF.

This chain connects TRBV18 to TRBJ2-7, with TRBD1 identical over 10 bases. The junction had 3 bases not matched to a gene; V was cut back by 4 bases and J by 0 bases. CDR3 length: 15 amino acids. Germline V gene data show CDR1 as KGHSH and CDR2 as LQKENI. The CDR3 loop reads CASSRGTGVSYEQYF. The CDR3 nucleotides are TGTGCCAGCTCACGTGGGACAGGGGTCTCCTACGAGCAGTACTTC.

This clonotype was counted at least ten times. The V and J genes are TRBV28 and TRBJ2-7, with 11 bases that match TRBD2. The germline V gene encodes CDR1 MDHEN and CDR2 SYDVKM. This CDR3 comprises 16 residues. V shed 5 bases, J shed 3 bases, and the junction held 9 bases outside the gene matches. Here the CDR3 reads CASSTPTSGSYYEQYF. In DNA form, the CDR3 reads TGTGCCAGCAGTACCCCAACTAGCGGGAGCTACTACGAGCAGTACTTC.

This clonotype was seen many times. The chain joins TRBV9 to TRBJ2-2; D ambiguous. Deletions cut 0 bases from V and 3 bases from J, with 12 bases between. CDR3 size: 16 residues. The germline V gene encodes CDR1 SGDLS and CDR2 YYNGEE. The CDR3 DNA follows: TGTGCCAGCAGCGTAGGGTTAGCCGCAGACACCGGGGAGCTGTTTTTT. Translation gives CASSVGLAADTGELFF.

This clonotype was recorded many times. This chain joins TRBV3-1 and TRBJ2-7; a possible D gene is TRBD1 (6 bases). V lost 1 base and J 7 bases, leaving 14 bases between the germline ends. The germline CDR1 and CDR2 sequences are LGHDT and YNNKEL (reference sequence). The length of the CDR3 is 14 residues. CDR3 sequence: CASSQAAGTGEQYF. The CDR3, as DNA: TGTGCCAGCAGCCAAGCTGCAGGTACAGGGGAGCAGTACTTC.

Many counts were recorded for this clonotype. The chain carries TRBV6-2 or TRBV6-3 and TRBJ2-3; D is possibly TRBD2 (6 bases). The CDR3 runs 17 residues. The V gene's germline CDR1 is MNHEY and CDR2 SVGEGT. With 2 bases removed from V and 2 bases from J, the gap between germline ends came to 17 bases. The CDR3 region is CASSYTYSGRSTDTQYF. The CDR3 DNA follows: TGTGCCAGCAGTTACACGTATAGCGGCAGATCCACAGATACGCAGTATTTT.

This clonotype was seen repeatedly, ten times or more. The chain uses TRBV18 and TRBJ2-7, with D maybe TRBD1 (6 bases). With 3 bases removed from V and 1 base from J, the gap between germline ends came to 13 bases. The CDR3 covers 15 residues. Germline V gene lookup returns CDR1 KGHSH and CDR2 LQKENI. CDR3 DNA: TGTGCCAGCTCACCGGAACAGGGTTTTTCCTACGAGCAGTACTTC. Its translation: CASSPEQGFSYEQYF.

This clonotype was recorded many times. The V call is TRBV20-1, the J call TRBJ2-7; D is possibly TRBD1 (6 bases). The germline V and J ends were trimmed by 0 bases and 2 bases, with 14 bases remaining between them. The V gene's germline CDR1 is DFQATT and CDR2 SNEGSKA (reference sequence). CDR3 length: 15 amino acids. The CDR3 coding sequence is TGCAGTGCTAGAGAAGCTCCTGGGGGCCCCTACGAGCAGTACTTC. Amino acid sequence: CSAREAPGGPYEQYF.

Concerning this clonotype itself: It may be a read error: a sequence one base away is much more abundant. The chain joins TRBV24-1 to TRBJ2-1; TRBD2 is a possible D gene (5 bases). The CDR3 loop spans 16 amino acids. CDR1 is KGHDR and CDR2 is SFDVKD in the germline V gene. The CDR3 DNA is TGTGCCACCAGTGATTTCACGGGGAGCTCCTACGATGAGCAGTTCTTC. As protein: CATSDFTGSSYDEQFF.

The chain links TRBV6-1 to TRBJ2-4, with 7 bases lining up with TRBD2. Per germline, CDR1 MNHNS and CDR2 SASEGT. The junction had 10 bases not matched to a gene; V was cut back by 5 bases and J by 3 bases. This CDR3 region has 16 residues. For the CDR3, the DNA is TGTGCCAGCAGTACGGTACCTAGCGGCGGCAAAAACATTCAGTACTTC. Residues: CASSTVPSGGKNIQYF.

This rearrangement joins TRBV9 to TRBJ1-4; 9 nucleotides align to TRBD1. From germline, CDR1 is SGDLS and CDR2 YYNGEE. This CDR3 comprises 16 residues. Trimming cost V 4 bases and J 8 bases; bases outside gene matches: 12. The CDR3 DNA sequence: TGTGCCAGCAGCCCTACAGGCGGGACAGGGATGGAAAAACTGTTTTTT. This encodes CASSPTGGTGMEKLFF.

This clonotype was seen many times. The chain is built from TRBV10-3 and TRBJ2-7; 11 bases line up with TRBD2. After removal of 1 base from V and 1 base from J, the junction contained 12 bases not matched to a gene. The CDR3 totals 19 residues. Germline V gene data show CDR1 as ENHRY and CDR2 as SYGVKD. DNA for the CDR3: TGTGCCATCAGTGAGTTCTCTAGCGGGAGGTCGAAGGAATCCTACGAGCAGTACTTC. Translating it yields CAISEFSSGRSKESYEQYF.

In its sample, this clonotype was seen many times. The rearrangement links TRBV5-1 to TRBJ2-7, with 7 bases that match TRBD1. The V segment lost 4 bases and the J segment 2 bases; nucleotides outside the gene matches: 15. Germline values: CDR1 SGHRS, CDR2 YFSETQ. This CDR3 region has 17 residues. The CDR3 DNA follows: TGCGCCAGCAGCCCCGGTAGTCCGGGACAGCCTCCCTACGAGCAGTACTTC. Translating it yields CASSPGSPGQPPYEQYF.

This clonotype showed up many times. The chain links TRBV12-5 to TRBJ2-1; D is possibly TRBD1 (6 bases). The CDR3 runs 13 residues. V lost 4 bases, J lost 11 bases, and 15 bases lay in between. Germline-derived CDR1 and CDR2 are LGHNT and FRNRAP. CDR3: CASGSTTGTQQFF. CDR3 in DNA: TGTGCTAGTGGTTCCACAACCGGGACACAGCAGTTCTTC.

This clonotype has at least ten counts. The DNA for the CDR3 is TGTGCCACCAGTGATTATGGCTCACCAAAGGGGCAAGAGACCCAGTACTTC. Amino acid sequence: CATSDYGSPKGQETQYF. V and J are TRBV24-1 and TRBJ2-5; the D gene is possibly TRBD1 (5 bases). Germline V lookup: CDR1 KGHDR, CDR2 SFDVKD. Trimming pared 2 bases from V and 2 bases from J, leaving 17 bases between. The CDR3 is 17 amino acids.

This clonotype was observed a handful of times. Given a far larger clone just one base away, this is likely a sequencing read error. The chain links TRBV11-2 to TRBJ2-1; 11 positions agree with TRBD2. The CDR3 spans 15 residues. The V gene's germline CDR1 is SGHAT and CDR2 FQNNGV. In DNA, the CDR3 is TGTGCCAGCAGCCTAGCGGGAGGATCCTACAATGGGCAGTTCTTC. This sequence encodes CASSLAGGSYNGQFF.

The table lists this clonotype with many counts. The chain links TRBV6-5 to TRBJ1-1, with D tentatively TRBD1 (6 bases). The length of the CDR3 is 15 residues. Deletions cut 0 bases from V and 11 bases from J, with 19 bases between. The germline V gene encodes CDR1 MNHEY and CDR2 SVGAGI. The CDR3 DNA follows: TGTGCCAGCAGTTACTCGCGAGCCTCGACAGGAAATGCTTTCTTT. Amino acid sequence: CASSYSRASTGNAFF.

This clonotype has a handful of counts. V is TRBV30 and J is TRBJ2-3; no clear D. V gave up 2 bases and J gave up 7 bases, with 16 bases separating them. Germline-derived CDR1 and CDR2 are GTSNPN and SVGIG (reference sequence). This CDR3 contains 14 residues. In DNA form, the CDR3 reads TGTGCCTGGAGTAGGCCGATTCGACGAAATACGCAGTATTTT. Translated: CAWSRPIRRNTQYF.

This clonotype was counted many times. At one of its ends the junction is not consistent with the germline gene, which may arise from a read error. The V gene is TRBV6-2 or TRBV6-3, the J gene TRBJ2-1, with unresolved D. The CDR3 extends over 14 amino acids. Germline lookup yields CDR1 MNHEY and CDR2 SVGEGT. CDR3: CASRYWVIDNEQFF. The DNA for the CDR3 is TGTGCCAGCCGTTATTGGGTGATAGACAATGAGCAGTTCTTC.